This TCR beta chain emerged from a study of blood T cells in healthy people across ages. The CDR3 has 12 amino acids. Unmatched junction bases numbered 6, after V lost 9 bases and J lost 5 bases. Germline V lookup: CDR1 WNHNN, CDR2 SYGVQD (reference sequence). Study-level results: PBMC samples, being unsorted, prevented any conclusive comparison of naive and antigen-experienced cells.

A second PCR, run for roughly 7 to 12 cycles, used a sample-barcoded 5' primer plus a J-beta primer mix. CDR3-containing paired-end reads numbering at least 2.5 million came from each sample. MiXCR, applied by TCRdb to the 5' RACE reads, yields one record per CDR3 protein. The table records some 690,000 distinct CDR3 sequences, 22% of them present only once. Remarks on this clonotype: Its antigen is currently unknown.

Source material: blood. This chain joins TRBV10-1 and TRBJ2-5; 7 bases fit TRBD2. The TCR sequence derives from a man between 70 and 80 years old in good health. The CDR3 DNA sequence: TGCGCCAGTGGCCGGGGGGACGAGACCCAGTACTTC. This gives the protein CASGRGDETQYF.